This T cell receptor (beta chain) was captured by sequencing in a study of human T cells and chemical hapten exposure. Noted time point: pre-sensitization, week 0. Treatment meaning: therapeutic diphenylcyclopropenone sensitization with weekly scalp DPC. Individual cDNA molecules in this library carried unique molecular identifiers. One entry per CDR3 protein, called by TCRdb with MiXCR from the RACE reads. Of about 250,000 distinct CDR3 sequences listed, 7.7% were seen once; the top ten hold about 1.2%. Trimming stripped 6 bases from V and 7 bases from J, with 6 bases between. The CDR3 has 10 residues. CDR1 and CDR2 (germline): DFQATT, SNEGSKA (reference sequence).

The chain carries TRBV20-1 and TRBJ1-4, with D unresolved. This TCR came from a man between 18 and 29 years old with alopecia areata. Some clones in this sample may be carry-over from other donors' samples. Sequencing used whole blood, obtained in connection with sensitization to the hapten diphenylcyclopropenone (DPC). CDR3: CSASREKLFF. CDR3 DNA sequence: TGCAGTGCCAGCCGTGAAAAACTGTTTTTT.